Listed below are T cell receptor beta chains from one sample, sequenced in a study of beta chain features in type 1 diabetes. Profiled with immunoSEQ multiplex PCR; TCRdb holds only in-frame clones, not every one. The table records 300,000 to 450,000 clones, around 12% of them present only once. Sequenced: naive CD4+ T cells from blood. These receptors all come from a man aged 18 to 30 in good health. Each CDR3 is given with its conserved first and last residue. The order of the fields is J gene, V gene, CDR3 protein.

TRBJ1-2,TRBV19,CASSNNWNQGTDGYTF
TRBJ2-3,TRBV21-1,CASSKGRRQQTDTQYF
TRBJ2-1,TRBV19,CASSTPSPSGYNEQFF
TRBJ2-7,TRBV7-9,CASSLGPQGPISSYEQYF
TRBJ1-2,TRBV29-1,CSVELTNYGYTF
TRBJ2-5,TRBV4-3,CASSQSTQETQYF
TRBJ1-4,TRBV7-2,CASSYIRGREEKLFF
TRBJ1-2,TRBV4-3,CASSQDWTALNYGYTF
TRBJ2-3,TRBV11-2,CASSGTGSHYTQYF
TRBJ1-2,TRBV4-1,CASSQDFPGSYGYTF
TRBJ2-2,TRBV14,CASSHNGELFF
TRBJ1-4,TRBV7-8,CASSLAGGTGGTNEKLFF
TRBJ1-5,TRBV6-5,CASSSQGYSPQHF
TRBJ2-1,TRBV2,CASTEGVTEQFF
TRBJ2-7,TRBV15,CATSRFAGQGALYEQYF
TRBJ2-1,TRBV14,CASSQTAGYNEQFF
TRBJ2-5,TRBV19,CASSIHPGKETQYF
TRBJ2-7,TRBV30,CAWRMRQGATYEQYF
TRBJ2-3,TRBV5-1,CASSSGLAEITSTDTQYF
TRBJ1-2,TRBV7-9,CASTPGTEYGYTF
TRBJ2-5,TRBV5-4,CASSPGNGGAGETQYF
TRBJ2-3,TRBV11-2,CASSPLAVLGQYF
TRBJ1-5,TRBV28,CASSFDQGEDQPQHF
.,TRBV9,CASSPGTGNEQYF
TRBJ2-7,TRBV30,CAWSRDRGFNEQYF
TRBJ1-3,TRBV9,CASSVTARSTGNTIYF
TRBJ2-3,TRBV19,CASSIDAQGASDTQYF
TRBJ2-2,TRBV20-1,CSARPGGELFF